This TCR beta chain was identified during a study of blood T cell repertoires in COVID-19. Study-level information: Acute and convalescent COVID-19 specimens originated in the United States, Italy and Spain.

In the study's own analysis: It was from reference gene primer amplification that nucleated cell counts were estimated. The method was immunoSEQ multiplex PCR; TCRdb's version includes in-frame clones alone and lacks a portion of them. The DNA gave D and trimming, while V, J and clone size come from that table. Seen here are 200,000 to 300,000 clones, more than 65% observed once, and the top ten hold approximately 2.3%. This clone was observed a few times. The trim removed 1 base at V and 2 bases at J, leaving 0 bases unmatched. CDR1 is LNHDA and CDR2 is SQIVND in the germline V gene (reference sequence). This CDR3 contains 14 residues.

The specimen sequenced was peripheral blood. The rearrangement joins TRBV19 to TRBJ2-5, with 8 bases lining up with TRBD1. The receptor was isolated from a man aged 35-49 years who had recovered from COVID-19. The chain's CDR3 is CASSIGTGQETQYF. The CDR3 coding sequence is TGTGCCAGTAGTATAGGGACAGGGCAAGAGACCCAGTACTTC.